This T cell receptor (beta chain) was retrieved from a study of vaccination and CD4 T cells after COVID-19 (dated by TCRdb to about 2022). A note on the overall study: SARS-CoV-2 positivity had been established in the convalescent patients by nasal swab PCR, and mild disease was recorded in under ten of these patients and severe disease in one. In the convalescent cohort there were six males and four females, among whom were two Hispanic individuals, seven Caucasians, two Asians and one multiracial person. Each participant got two doses of either the Pfizer-BioNTech BNT162b2 vaccine (n=8) or the Moderna mRNA-1273 vaccine (n=2). Post-COVID blood samples were collected from convalescent patients a median of around 100 days after diagnosis, with a range of roughly 30 to 161 days. The time from the second vaccine dose to post-vaccine blood sampling had a median of approximately 72 days and ranged from 14 to 241 days. Culture stimuli were overlapping spike peptide pools from SARS-CoV-2 and from the common cold coronaviruses HCoV-NL63, HCoV-OC43 and HCoV-229E. In control cultures, a CEFX viral epitope pool was used as positive control, an HIV-1 Nef peptide pool was used as negative control, or no peptide was added. The spike-specific CD4+ TCR repertoire was compared before and after mRNA vaccination in approximately ten COVID-19 convalescent patients and several infection-naive healthy vaccine recipients.

According to the study, the label for this sample's treatment or condition signals: roughly 10-day PBMC culture with coronavirus spike peptide pools or control peptides (ViraFEST assay). The ViraFEST assay, used in the study, expanded antigen-specific T cells with peptide pools and then identified the expanded clonotypes through TCR sequencing. The convalescent patients' positive SARS-CoV-2 PCR tests were from March to December 2020, which was before the Alpha, Beta and Delta variants emerged in the United States. Each well held 2.2 million or so PBMCs cultured with approximately 9.2 ug/ml peptide pools in IMDM containing roughly 5% human AB serum and roughly 9 IU/ml IL-2. Half of the culture medium was replaced with fresh IL-2-containing medium on days 3 and 7. CD4+ T cells were isolated after approximately eleven days of culture through negative selection using the EasySep CD4+ T cell isolation kit. Ficoll-Paque Plus gradient centrifugation was used to isolate PBMCs from whole blood, and the isolated PBMCs were then either used fresh or cryopreserved at -140C. Each culture condition was generally run in triplicate wells.

Results the study describes overall, beyond this receptor: Of the vaccine-specific clones found in convalescent patients, nearly all (304 of 307) were mono-reactive for SARS-CoV-2 spike instead of being cross-reactive with common cold coronaviruses. Among convalescent patients, a median roughly 84% of the SARS-CoV-2-reactive clones seen after vaccination appeared only after vaccination, which suggests priming specific to the vaccine. Only a relatively small number of convalescent patients were included in the study, and early timepoints following natural infection were not analyzed. Although the median number of SARS-CoV-2-reactive clonotypes went up from roughly 23 after infection to 38 after vaccination, the increase was not significant.

Library generation was performed with PCR. TCR sequencing of DNA from cultured CD4+ T cells used the Oncomine TCR Beta short-read assay at the Johns Hopkins FTIC core. The QIAamp micro DNA kit was used to extract genomic DNA from the cultured CD4+ T cells. Oncomine TCR Beta libraries from cultured CD4+ T cells were pooled using unique dual indexes and sequenced on an Illumina iSeq 100. From the authors' description of their analysis: Non-productive sequences were removed, and CDR3s that did not start with C, did not end with F or W, or were shorter than 7 amino acids were discarded. The MANAFEST web application identified antigen-specific clonotypes by comparing peptide-stimulated wells against reference wells and other culture wells. For a clone to be called positive, the clone needed an FDR below 0.05, an odds ratio above 5, and a productive frequency above 0.1% in at least two of three replicate wells. A clonotype was classed as cross-reactive if the clonotype showed significant expansion both in SARS-CoV-2 spike wells and in at least one common cold coronavirus spike condition. CDR3 homology was assessed with Levenshtein distances (stringdist) and unrooted phylogenetic trees (ape) in R version 3.6.1. TCRdb trimmed public reads at Q25 via fastp, called clones via MiXCR and kept in-frame beta chains. Rows with a matching CDR3 protein are joined into one entry that keeps the most common DNA and genes. TCRdb, not the original authors, processed these V and J calls. The sample table records fewer than 3,000 distinct CDR3 sequences; under 30% of these occur just once. Less than 35% of the sample lies in the top ten.

The CDR3 runs 13 residues from the cysteine to the phenylalanine. The only DNA kept is the CDR3, 39 bases in frame from the first base. The germline V end is reduced by 5 bases and the J end by 8 bases; junction bases left unmatched: 7. CDR1 MDHEN and CDR2 SYDVKM are derived from the germline V gene. This clonotype was seen a handful of times. This receptor's antigen is unknown. No base quality information exists; no much larger clone differs at one position. This receptor chain uses TRBV28 and TRBJ1-2, and 8 junctional nucleotides match TRBD1. This TCR derives from a human donor who had recovered from COVID-19. The sequenced sample was CD4+ T cells from blood, cultured in vitro, obtained after SARS-CoV-2 vaccination. The CDR3 protein is CASSPDRDVGYTF. The nucleotide sequence reads TGTGCCAGCAGTCCGGACAGGGATGTGGGCTACACCTTC.